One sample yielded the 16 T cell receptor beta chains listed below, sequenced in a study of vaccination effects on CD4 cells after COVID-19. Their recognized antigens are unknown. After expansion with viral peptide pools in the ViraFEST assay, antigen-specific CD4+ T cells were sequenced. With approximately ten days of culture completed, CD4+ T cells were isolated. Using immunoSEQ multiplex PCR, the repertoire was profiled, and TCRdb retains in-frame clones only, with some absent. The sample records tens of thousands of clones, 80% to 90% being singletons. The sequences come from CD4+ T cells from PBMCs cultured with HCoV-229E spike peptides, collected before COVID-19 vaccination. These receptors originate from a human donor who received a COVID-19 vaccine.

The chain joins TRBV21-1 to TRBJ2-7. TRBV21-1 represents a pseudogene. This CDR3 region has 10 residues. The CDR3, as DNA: TGTGCCAGCAGCAGCCACGAGCAGTACGTC. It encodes CASSSHEQYV.

In DNA, the CDR3 is TGTGCCAGCAGTCCCCAACGATGGCCCCAGCATTTT. This codes for CASSPQRWPQHF. The J gene is TRBJ1-5, the V gene TRBV12-3 or TRBV12-4; no clear D gene. The CDR3 is 12 residues long. The V and J ends lost 5 bases and 9 bases respectively, with 11 bases between them.

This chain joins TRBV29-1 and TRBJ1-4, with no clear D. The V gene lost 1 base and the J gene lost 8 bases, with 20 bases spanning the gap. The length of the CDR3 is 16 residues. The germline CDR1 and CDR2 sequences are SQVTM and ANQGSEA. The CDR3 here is CSVEGGVNDLGEKLFF. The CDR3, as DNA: TGCAGCGTTGAAGGCGGGGTCAATGACCTTGGGGAAAAACTGTTTTTT.

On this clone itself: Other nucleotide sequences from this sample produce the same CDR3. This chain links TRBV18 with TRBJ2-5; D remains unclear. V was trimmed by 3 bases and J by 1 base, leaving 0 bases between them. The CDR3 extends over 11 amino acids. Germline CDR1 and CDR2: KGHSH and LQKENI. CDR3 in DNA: TGTGCCAGCTCACCCCAAGAGACCCAGTACTTC. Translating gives CASSPQETQYF.

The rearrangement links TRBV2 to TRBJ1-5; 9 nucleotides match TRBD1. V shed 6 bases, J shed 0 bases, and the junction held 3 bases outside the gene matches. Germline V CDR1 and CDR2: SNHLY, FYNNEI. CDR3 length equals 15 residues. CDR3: CASSRTGVSNQPQHF. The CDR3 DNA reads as TGTGCCAGCAGCCGGACAGGGGTTAGCAATCAGCCCCAGCATTTT.

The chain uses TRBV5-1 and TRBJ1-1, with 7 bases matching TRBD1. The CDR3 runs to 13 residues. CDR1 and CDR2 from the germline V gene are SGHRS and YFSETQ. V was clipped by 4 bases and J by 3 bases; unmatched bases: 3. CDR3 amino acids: CASSRTGDTEAFF. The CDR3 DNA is TGCGCCAGCAGCCGCACAGGGGACACTGAAGCTTTCTTT.

The CDR3 sequence: CSASRVGEKLFF. Here the CDR3 DNA reads TGCAGTGCTAGTAGGGTTGGAGAAAAACTGTTTTTT. The chain is built from TRBV20-1 and TRBJ1-4; D gene uncertain. Germline V gene sequence: CDR1 DFQATT, CDR2 SNEGSKA (reference sequence). The CDR3 runs 12 residues. The V end lost 3 bases, the J end lost 8 bases, and 10 bases lay between the germline ends.

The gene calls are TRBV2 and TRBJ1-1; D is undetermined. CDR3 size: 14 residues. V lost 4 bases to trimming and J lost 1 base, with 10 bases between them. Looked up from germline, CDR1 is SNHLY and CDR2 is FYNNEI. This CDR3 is CASSVFSRNTEAFF. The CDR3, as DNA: TGTGCCAGCAGTGTATTTTCGAGGAACACTGAAGCTTTCTTT.

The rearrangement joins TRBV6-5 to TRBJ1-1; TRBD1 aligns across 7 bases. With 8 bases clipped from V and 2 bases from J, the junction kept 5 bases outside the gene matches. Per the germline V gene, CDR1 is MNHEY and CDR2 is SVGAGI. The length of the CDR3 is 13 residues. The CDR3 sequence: CASRGQINTEAFF. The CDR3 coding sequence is TGTGCCAGCCGGGGACAGATAAACACTGAAGCTTTCTTT.

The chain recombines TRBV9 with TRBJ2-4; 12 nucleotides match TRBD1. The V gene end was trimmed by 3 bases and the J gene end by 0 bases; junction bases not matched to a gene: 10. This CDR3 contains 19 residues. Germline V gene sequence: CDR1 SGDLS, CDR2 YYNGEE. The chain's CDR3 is CASSGGGTGGPLAKNIQYF. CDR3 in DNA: TGTGCCAGCAGCGGGGGCGGGACAGGGGGCCCCCTAGCCAAAAACATTCAGTACTTC.

CDR3 bases: TGTGCCAGTAGTTCCCGGGCCCTTTTAATAGATACGCAGTATTTT. Protein product: CASSSRALLIDTQYF. This chain links TRBV19 with TRBJ2-3; D unclear. Germline values: CDR1 LNHDA, CDR2 SQIVND (reference sequence). Trimming took 5 bases from V and 5 from J, leaving 17 bases between them. The CDR3 runs to 15 residues.

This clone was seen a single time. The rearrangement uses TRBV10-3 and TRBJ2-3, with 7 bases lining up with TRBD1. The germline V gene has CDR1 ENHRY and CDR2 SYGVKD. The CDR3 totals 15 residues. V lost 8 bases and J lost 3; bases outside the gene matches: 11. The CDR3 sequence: CAIQTGFSFTDTQYF. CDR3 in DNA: TGTGCCATCCAGACAGGGTTTAGTTTTACAGATACGCAGTATTTT.

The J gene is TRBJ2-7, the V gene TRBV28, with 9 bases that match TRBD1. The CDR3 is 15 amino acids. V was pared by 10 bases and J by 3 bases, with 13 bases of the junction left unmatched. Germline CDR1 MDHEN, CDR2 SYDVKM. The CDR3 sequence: CANTAHRGQCYEQYV. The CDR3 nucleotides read TGTGCCAACACCGCTCACAGGGGGCAGTGCTACGAGCAGTACGTC.

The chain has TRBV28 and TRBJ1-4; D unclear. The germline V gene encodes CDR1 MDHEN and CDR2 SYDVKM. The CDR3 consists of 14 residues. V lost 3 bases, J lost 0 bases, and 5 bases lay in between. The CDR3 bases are TGTGCCAGCAGTTTGGTCGCAACTAATGAAAAACTGTTTTTT. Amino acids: CASSLVATNEKLFF.

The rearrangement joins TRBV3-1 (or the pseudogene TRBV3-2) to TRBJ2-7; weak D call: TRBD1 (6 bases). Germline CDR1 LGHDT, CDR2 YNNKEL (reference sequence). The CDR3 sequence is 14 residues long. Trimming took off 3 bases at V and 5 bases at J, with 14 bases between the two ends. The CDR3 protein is CASSQDSQTHEQYV. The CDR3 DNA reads TGTGCCAGCAGCCAGGACAGTCAAACCCACGAGCAGTACGTC.

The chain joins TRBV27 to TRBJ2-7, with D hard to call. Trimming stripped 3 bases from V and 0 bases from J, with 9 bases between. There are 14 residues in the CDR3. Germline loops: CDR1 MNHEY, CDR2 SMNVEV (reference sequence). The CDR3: CASSLAGTSYEQYV. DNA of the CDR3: TGTGCCAGCAGTTTGGCAGGTACCTCCTACGAGCAGTACGTC.